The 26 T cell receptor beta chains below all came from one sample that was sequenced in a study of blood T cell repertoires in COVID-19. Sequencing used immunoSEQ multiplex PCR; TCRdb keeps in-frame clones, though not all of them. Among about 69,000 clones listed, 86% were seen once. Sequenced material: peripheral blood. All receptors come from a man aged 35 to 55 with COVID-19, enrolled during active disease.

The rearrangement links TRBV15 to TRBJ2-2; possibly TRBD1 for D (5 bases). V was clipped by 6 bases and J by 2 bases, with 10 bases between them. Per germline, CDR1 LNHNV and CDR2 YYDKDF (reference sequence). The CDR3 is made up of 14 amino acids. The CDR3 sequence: CATSWQGNTGELFF. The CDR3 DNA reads TGTGCCACCAGTTGGCAGGGTAACACCGGGGAGCTGTTTTTT.

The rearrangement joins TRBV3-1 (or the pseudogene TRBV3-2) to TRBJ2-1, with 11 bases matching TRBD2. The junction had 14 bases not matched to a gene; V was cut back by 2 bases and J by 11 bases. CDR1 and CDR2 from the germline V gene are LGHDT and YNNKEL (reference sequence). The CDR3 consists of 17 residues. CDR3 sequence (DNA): TGTGCCAGCAGCCAAAACACCGGGACTAGCGGCGCTAATCAGCAGTTCTTC. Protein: CASSQNTGTSGANQQFF.

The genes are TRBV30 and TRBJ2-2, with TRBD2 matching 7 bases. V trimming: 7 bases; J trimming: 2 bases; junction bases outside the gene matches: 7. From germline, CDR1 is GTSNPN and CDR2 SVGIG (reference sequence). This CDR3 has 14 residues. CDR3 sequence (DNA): TGTGCCTCCCCCGGGACTACTAACACCGGGGAGCTGTTTTTT. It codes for CASPGTTNTGELFF.

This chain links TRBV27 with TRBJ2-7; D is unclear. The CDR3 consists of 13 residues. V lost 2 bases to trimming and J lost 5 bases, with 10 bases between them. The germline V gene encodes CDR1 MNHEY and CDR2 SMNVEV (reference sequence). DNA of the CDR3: TGTGCCAGCAGTTTAACGCAGAACCACGAGCAGTACTTC. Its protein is CASSLTQNHEQYF.

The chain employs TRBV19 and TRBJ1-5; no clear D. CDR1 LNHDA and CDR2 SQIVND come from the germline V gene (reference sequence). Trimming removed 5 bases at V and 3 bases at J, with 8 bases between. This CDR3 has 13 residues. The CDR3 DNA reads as TGTGCCAGTAGTCCGGGTCTCAATCAGCCCCAGCATTTT. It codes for CASSPGLNQPQHF.

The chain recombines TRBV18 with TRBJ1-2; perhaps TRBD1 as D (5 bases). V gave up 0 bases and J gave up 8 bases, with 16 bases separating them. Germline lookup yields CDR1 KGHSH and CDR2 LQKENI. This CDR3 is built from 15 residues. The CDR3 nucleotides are TGTGCCAGCTCACCACCGTCAGGGATATTCGGAGGCTACACCTTC. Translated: CASSPPSGIFGGYTF.

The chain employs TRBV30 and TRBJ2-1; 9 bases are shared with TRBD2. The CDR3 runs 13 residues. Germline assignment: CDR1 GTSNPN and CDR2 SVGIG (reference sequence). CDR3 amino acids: CVTSVAGGPEQFF. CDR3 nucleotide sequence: TGTGTTACCAGTGTGGCGGGGGGGCCGGAGCAGTTCTTC.

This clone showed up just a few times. The DNA of the CDR3 is TGTGCCAGCGCCAACAGGGAGAGCGAGCAGTACTTC. It is translated as CASANRESEQYF. The genes are TRBV7-2 and TRBJ2-7; tentative D call: TRBD1 (6 bases). The germline V gene encodes CDR1 SGHTA and CDR2 FQGNSA. V was cut by 8 bases and J by 6 bases, with 14 bases left in between. The CDR3 covers 12 residues.

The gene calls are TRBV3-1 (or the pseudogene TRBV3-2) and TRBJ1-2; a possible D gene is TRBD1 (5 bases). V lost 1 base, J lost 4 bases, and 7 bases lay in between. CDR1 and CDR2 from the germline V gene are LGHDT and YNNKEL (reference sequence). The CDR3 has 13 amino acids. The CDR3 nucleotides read TGTGCCAGCAGCCAAGGGGGCCTCTATGGCTACACCTTC. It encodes CASSQGGLYGYTF.

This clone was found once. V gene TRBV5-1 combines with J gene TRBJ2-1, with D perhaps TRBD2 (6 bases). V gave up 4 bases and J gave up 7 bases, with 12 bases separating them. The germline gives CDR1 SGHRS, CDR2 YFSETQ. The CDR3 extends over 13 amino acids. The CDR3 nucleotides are TGCGCCAGCAGCCGGGACGGAGGGAATGAGCAGTTCTTC. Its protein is CASSRDGGNEQFF.

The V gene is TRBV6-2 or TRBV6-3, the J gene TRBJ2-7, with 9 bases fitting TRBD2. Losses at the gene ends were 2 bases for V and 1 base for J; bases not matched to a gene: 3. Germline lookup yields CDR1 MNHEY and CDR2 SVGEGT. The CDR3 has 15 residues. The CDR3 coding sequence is TGTGCCAGCAGTTACGGGACTAGCCTTTCCTACGAGCAGTACTTC. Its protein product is CASSYGTSLSYEQYF.

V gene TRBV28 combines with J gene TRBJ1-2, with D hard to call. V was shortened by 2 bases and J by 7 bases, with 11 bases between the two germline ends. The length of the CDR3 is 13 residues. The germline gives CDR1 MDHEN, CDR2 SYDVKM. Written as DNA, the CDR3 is TGTGCCAGCAGTTTAGGGATCCGGGGTGGCTACACCTTC. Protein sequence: CASSLGIRGGYTF.

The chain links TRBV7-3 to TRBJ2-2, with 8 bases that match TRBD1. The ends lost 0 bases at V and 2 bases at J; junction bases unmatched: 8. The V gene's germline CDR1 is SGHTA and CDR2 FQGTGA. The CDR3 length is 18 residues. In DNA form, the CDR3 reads TGTGCCAGCAGCTTAACAGCCCAAACAGGGGGTAACACCGGGGAGCTGTTTTTT. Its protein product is CASSLTAQTGGNTGELFF. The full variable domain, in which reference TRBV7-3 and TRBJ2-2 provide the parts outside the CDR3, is GAGVSQTPSNKVTEKGKYVELRCDPISGHTALYWYRQSLGQGPEFLIYFQGTGAADDSGLPNDRFFAVRPEGSVSTLKIQRTERGDSAVYLCASSLTAQTGGNTGELFFGEGSRLTVL.

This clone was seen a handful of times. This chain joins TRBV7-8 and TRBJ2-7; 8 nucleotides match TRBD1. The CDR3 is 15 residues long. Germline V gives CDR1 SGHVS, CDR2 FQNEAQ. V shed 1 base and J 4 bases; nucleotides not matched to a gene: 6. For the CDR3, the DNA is TGTGCCAGCAGCTTAGGGGCCAGGGGGCCGTACGAGCAGTACTTC. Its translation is CASSLGARGPYEQYF.

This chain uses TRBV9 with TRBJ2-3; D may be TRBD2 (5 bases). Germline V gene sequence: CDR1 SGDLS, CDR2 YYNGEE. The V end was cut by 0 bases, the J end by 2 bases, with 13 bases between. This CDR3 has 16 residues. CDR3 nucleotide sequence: TGTGCCAGCAGCGTAGGAGTACGGGGAACCACAGATACGCAGTATTTT. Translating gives CASSVGVRGTTDTQYF. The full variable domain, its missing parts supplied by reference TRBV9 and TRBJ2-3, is DSGVTQTPKHLITATGQRVTLRCSPRSGDLSVYWYQQSLDQGLQFLIQYYNGEERAKGNILERFSAQQFPDLHSELNLSSLELGDSALYFCASSVGVRGTTDTQYFGPGTRLTVL.

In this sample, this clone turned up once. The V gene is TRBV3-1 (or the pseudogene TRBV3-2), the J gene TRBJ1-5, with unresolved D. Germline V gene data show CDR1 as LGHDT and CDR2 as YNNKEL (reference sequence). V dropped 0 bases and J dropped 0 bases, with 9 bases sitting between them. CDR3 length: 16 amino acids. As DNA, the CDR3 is TGTGCCAGCAGCCAAGATTACGGTTATAGCAATCAGCCCCAGCATTTT. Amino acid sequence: CASSQDYGYSNQPQHF.

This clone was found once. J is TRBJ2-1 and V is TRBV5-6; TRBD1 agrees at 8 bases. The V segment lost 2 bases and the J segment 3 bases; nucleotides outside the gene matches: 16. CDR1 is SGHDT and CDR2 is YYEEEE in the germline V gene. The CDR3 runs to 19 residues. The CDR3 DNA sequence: TGTGCCAGCAGCTTCACAGGGGGGAAGGACCCTTACTTCTACAATGAGCAGTTCTTC. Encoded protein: CASSFTGGKDPYFYNEQFF.

The CDR3 region is CAWSVARVVTGELFF. The DNA of the CDR3 is TGTGCCTGGAGTGTAGCCAGGGTTGTCACCGGGGAGCTGTTTTTT. The genes are TRBV30 and TRBJ2-2; D is perhaps TRBD1 (5 bases). There are 15 residues in the CDR3. Germline CDR1 is GTSNPN and CDR2 is SVGIG (reference sequence). V was pared by 0 bases and J by 4 bases, with 12 bases between. Supplemented by reference TRBV30 and TRBJ2-2, the full variable domain reads SQTIHQWPATLVQPVGSPLSLECTVEGTSNPNLYWYRQAAGRGLQLLFYSVGIGQISSEVPQNLSASRPQDRQFILSSKKLLLSDSGFYLCAWSVARVVTGELFFGEGSRLTVL.

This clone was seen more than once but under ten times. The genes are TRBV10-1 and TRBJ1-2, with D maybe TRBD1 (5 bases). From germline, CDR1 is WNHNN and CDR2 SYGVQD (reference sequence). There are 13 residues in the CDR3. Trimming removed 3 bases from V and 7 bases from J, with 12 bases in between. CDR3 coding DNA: TGCGCCAGCAGTGACAGGGTCGGCGCTGGCTACACCTTC. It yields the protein CASSDRVGAGYTF.

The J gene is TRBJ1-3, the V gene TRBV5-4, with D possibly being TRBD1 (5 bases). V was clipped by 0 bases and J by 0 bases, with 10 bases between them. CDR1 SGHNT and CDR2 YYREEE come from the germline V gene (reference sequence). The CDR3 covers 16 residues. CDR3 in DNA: TGTGCCAGCAGCTTGGGGACGACAGACTCTGGAAACACCATATATTTT. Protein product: CASSLGTTDSGNTIYF.

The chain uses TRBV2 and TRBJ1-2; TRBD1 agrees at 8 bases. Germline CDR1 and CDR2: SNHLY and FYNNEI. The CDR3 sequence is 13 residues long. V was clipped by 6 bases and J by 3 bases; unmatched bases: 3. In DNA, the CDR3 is TGTGCCAGCAGCGCGACAGGGGACTATGGCTACACCTTC. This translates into CASSATGDYGYTF.

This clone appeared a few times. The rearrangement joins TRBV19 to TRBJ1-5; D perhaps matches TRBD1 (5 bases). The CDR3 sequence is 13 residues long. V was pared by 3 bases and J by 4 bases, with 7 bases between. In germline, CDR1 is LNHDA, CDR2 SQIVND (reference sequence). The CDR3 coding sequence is TGTGCCAGTAGTATGGGGGGAAATCAGCCCCAGCATTTT. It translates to CASSMGGNQPQHF.

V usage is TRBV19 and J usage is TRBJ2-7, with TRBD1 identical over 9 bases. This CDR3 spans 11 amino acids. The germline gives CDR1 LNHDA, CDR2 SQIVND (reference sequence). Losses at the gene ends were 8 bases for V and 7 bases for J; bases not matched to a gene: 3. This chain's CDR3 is CASRQGDEQYF. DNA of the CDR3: TGTGCCAGTCGACAGGGGGATGAGCAGTACTTC.

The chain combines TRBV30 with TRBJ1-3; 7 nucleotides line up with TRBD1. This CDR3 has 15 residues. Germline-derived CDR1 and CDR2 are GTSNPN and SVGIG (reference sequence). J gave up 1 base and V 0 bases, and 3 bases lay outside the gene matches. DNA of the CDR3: TGTGCCTGGAGTGTACAGGGGACTTCTGGAAACACCATATATTTT. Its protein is CAWSVQGTSGNTIYF. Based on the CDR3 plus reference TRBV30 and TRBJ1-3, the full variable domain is SQTIHQWPATLVQPVGSPLSLECTVEGTSNPNLYWYRQAAGRGLQLLFYSVGIGQISSEVPQNLSASRPQDRQFILSSKKLLLSDSGFYLCAWSVQGTSGNTIYFGEGSWLTVV.

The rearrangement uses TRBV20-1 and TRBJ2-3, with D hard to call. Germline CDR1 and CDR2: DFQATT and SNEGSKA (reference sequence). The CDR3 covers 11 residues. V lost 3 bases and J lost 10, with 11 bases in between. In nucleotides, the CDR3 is TGCAGTGCTAGTCTAGGCAATGCGCAGTATTTT. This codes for CSASLGNAQYF.

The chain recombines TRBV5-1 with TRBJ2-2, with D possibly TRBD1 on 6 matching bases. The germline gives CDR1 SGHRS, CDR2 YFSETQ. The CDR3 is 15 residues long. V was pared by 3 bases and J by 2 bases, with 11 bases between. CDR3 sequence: CASSSRGLNTGELFF. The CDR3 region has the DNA TGCGCCAGCAGCTCCAGGGGCCTAAACACCGGGGAGCTGTTTTTT.